This T cell receptor (beta chain) was recorded in a study of beta chain features in type 1 diabetes. Whole-study results and caveats: The naive, central memory and Treg TCRB repertoires showed an apparent similarity that was greater among patients than among healthy donors. In every one of the four CD4+ subsets, TCRB CDR3s were moderately but significantly shorter in Type 1 diabetes patients.

The single heparinised draw taken from each donor contained approximately 100 mL of blood on average. A note on this clone: The antigen remains undetermined.

The V segment lost 1 base and the J segment 8 bases; nucleotides outside the gene matches: 11. The CDR3 covers 16 residues. The germline V gene has CDR1 MGHRA and CDR2 YSYEKL. cDNA synthesis used the whole RNA isolate, giving expressed TCRB sequences. About 3.57 million reads, on average, came from each naive, central memory and regulatory T cell sample. The repertoire was sequenced with immunoSEQ multiplex PCR; TCRdb's copy has only in-frame clones and lacks some. This repertoire shows about 150,000 clones, roughly 9.1% found once; its top ten account for over 2%. Sequenced sample: central memory CD4+ T cells from blood. The origin of this receptor is a woman younger than 30 in good health. The chain links TRBV4-1 to TRBJ1-2; 9 nucleotides agree with TRBD1. This CDR3 reads CASSQGRTGVSEGYTF. As DNA, the CDR3 is TGCGCCAGCAGCCAAGGGAGGACAGGGGTGTCGGAAGGCTACACCTTC.